The 3 T cell receptor beta chains given below trace back to one sample, sequenced in a study of cytomegalovirus exposure and HLA in healthy donors (dated by TCRdb to 2017 to 2019). The library was obtained by the immunoSEQ multiplex PCR assay. A mixture of 60 forward primers for TCR Vbeta segments and 13 reverse primers for TCR Jbeta segments was used in the multiplex PCR. TCRdb limited this immuneACCESS table to in-frame rearrangements with V and J called. A share of clones is missing; checked studies link under half to unresolved V genes, and the rest is unexplained. The table for this sample records roughly 220,000 clones. The ten largest account for roughly 1.1% of the sample. The sample comprised PBMCs. Receptors originate from a girl under 10 years old in good health and CMV-seropositive.

The chain uses TRBV5-4 and TRBJ2-7, with 8 bases aligning to TRBD1. The CDR3 totals 16 residues. Germline V gene lookup returns CDR1 SGHNT and CDR2 YYREEE (reference sequence). Trimming took 3 bases from V and 7 from J; bases not matched to a gene: 15. The CDR3 DNA is TGTGCCAGCAGCTCGAAAACGCGACAGGGGCGGGGAGAGCAGTACTTC. Its protein product is CASSSKTRQGRGEQYF.

This chain connects TRBV7-2 to TRBJ2-1; the match to TRBD1 covers 10 bases. This CDR3 comprises 15 residues. V lost 2 bases and J lost 8; bases outside the gene matches: 6. The germline CDR1 and CDR2 sequences are SGHTA and FQGNSA. The CDR3 is CASSLSGTGAYEQFF. As DNA, the CDR3 is TGTGCCAGCAGCTTATCCGGGACAGGGGCCTATGAGCAGTTCTTC.

The chain carries TRBV2 and TRBJ1-1; 7 bases fit TRBD1. Germline CDR1 and CDR2: SNHLY and FYNNEI. This CDR3 spans 14 amino acids. With 3 bases clipped from V and 6 bases from J, the junction kept 7 bases outside the gene matches. The DNA for the CDR3 is TGTGCCAGCAGTGATGAAACAGGGGCCGCTGAAGCTTTCTTT. This gives the protein CASSDETGAAEAFF.